The 4 T cell receptor beta chains given below trace back to one sample, sequenced in a study of T cell clusters in autoimmune cytopenias (dated 2019 in TCRdb). The data were produced on an Illumina MiSeq. Multiplex PCR with a touch-down protocol amplified TRB rearrangements, with the TRB-A and TRB-B primer pools combined in a single tube. TCRdb reprocessed the reads, and each CDR3 protein sequence is entered once, without DNA. The sample table on file contains fewer than 8,000 distinct CDR3 sequences. Around 5.4% of the sample is held by the ten biggest clonotypes. TRB amplification used about 250 ng of peripheral blood genomic DNA, some 38,000 genome equivalents, per sample. The same sample was also studied in work on T cell repertoires in aging, cancer and after chemotherapy.

Sequenced: peripheral blood. Source of these receptors: a human donor in good health.

Its frequency marks this clonotype as medium-sized. V usage is TRBV18 and J usage is TRBJ2-3; TCRdb gives TRBD1 as the D gene, but with no DNA this cannot be confirmed. This CDR3 has 15 residues. CDR1 and CDR2 (germline): KGHSH, LQKENI. The CDR3 sequence is CASSPPGQGFDTQYF.

The V call is TRBV30, the J call TRBJ2-1; TCRdb returns TRBD1, unconfirmable since there is no DNA. Germline assignment: CDR1 GTSNPN and CDR2 SVGIG (reference sequence). The CDR3 consists of 14 residues. CDR3 loop: CAWSGAGAYNEQFF. Combining the CDR3 with reference TRBV30 and TRBJ2-1 gives the whole variable domain SQTIHQWPATLVQPVGSPLSLECTVEGTSNPNLYWYRQAAGRGLQLLFYSVGIGQISSEVPQNLSASRPQDRQFILSSKKLLLSDSGFYLCAWSGAGAYNEQFFGPGTRLTVL.

The rearrangement uses TRBV7-9 and TRBJ2-1. Looked up from germline, CDR1 is SEHNR and CDR2 is FQNEAQ (reference sequence). This CDR3 is built from 15 residues. CDR3 residues: CASSQDVHSYNEQFF.

This rearrangement joins TRBV27 to TRBJ1-6; the TCRdb D gene call, TRBD1, has no DNA to confirm it. Germline V lookup: CDR1 MNHEY, CDR2 SMNVEV (reference sequence). CDR3 length: 14 residues. The CDR3 sequence: CASSPGQGISPLHF.